The 9 T cell receptor beta chains below come from one sample, sequenced in a study of blood T cell repertoires in COVID-19 (dated by TCRdb to 2019 to 2021). Libraries were made using the immunoSEQ multiplex PCR assay. TCRdb retrieved this table from immuneACCESS and kept in-frame rearrangements only. Not all clones are present; in checked studies, unresolved V genes account for under half, and no reason is known for the remainder. This sample has under 15,000 clones in its table, and 90% of those were observed once. The ten most abundant clones make up less than 25% of the sample. Specimen: peripheral blood. These TCRs come from a human donor with active COVID-19. The donor label of this sample is uncertain.

The chain joins TRBV29-1 to TRBJ1-1; tentative D call: TRBD1 (5 bases). The germline V gene has CDR1 SQVTM and CDR2 ANQGSEA. There are 10 residues in the CDR3. V was trimmed by 3 bases and J by 8 bases, leaving 7 bases between them. CDR3 bases: TGCAGCGTTGATAACAGGGAAGCTTTCTTT. It codes for CSVDNREAFF.

This sequence joins TRBV18 and TRBJ1-5, with unresolved D. Trimming left V 4 bases short and J 4 bases short, with 8 bases between. This CDR3 region has 13 residues. From germline, CDR1 is KGHSH and CDR2 LQKENI. The CDR3 is CASSRKENQPQHF. The CDR3 DNA follows: TGTGCCAGCTCACGAAAGGAGAATCAGCCCCAGCATTTT.

The V gene is TRBV9, the J gene TRBJ1-5; TRBD1 agrees at 7 bases. CDR1 and CDR2 from the germline V gene are SGDLS and YYNGEE. Losses at the gene ends were 0 bases for V and 0 bases for J; bases not matched to a gene: 18. This CDR3 has 21 amino acids. CDR3 region: CASSVALRGEIPPYSNQPQHF. The CDR3 nucleotides read TGTGCCAGCAGCGTAGCCCTCAGGGGGGAGATCCCCCCATATAGCAATCAGCCCCAGCATTTT.

This clone was picked up a small number of times. This chain connects TRBV5-5 to TRBJ2-3; possibly TRBD2 for D (7 bases). Germline V gene sequence: CDR1 SGHKS, CDR2 YYEKEE (reference sequence). V was pared by 6 bases and J by 6 bases, with 17 bases between. CDR3 length: 14 amino acids. The CDR3 is CASTAEWGGDTQYF. CDR3 DNA sequence: TGTGCCAGCACCGCTGAGTGGGGGGGCGATACGCAGTATTTT. Full variable domain (missing parts from reference TRBV5-5 and TRBJ2-3): DAGVTQSPTHLIKTRGQQVTLRCSPISGHKSVSWYQQVLGQGPQFIFQYYEKEERGRGNFPDRFSARQFPNYSSELNVNALLLGDSALYLCASTAEWGGDTQYFGPGTRLTVL.

This chain uses TRBV7-9 with TRBJ2-7; D gene ambiguous. This CDR3 spans 14 amino acids. Germline loops: CDR1 SEHNR, CDR2 FQNEAQ (reference sequence). Trimming removed 4 bases at V and 11 bases at J, with 21 bases between. CDR3: CASSSELSLSEKYF. DNA for the CDR3: TGTGCCAGCAGCTCGGAGCTGTCTTTGTCGGAGAAGTACTTC.

The chain uses TRBV5-5 and TRBJ1-2, with D possibly being TRBD1 (6 bases). This CDR3 contains 12 residues. V was trimmed by 4 bases and J by 4 bases, leaving 8 bases between them. Germline-derived CDR1 and CDR2 are SGHKS and YYEKEE (reference sequence). CDR3 loop: CASSPDSYGYTF. CDR3 nucleotide sequence: TGTGCCAGCAGCCCGGACAGCTATGGCTACACCTTC.

This clone was detected a few times. The chain uses TRBV11-2 and TRBJ2-6, with unresolved D. V lost 3 bases, J lost 3 bases, and 12 bases lay in between. The CDR3 has 16 residues. Germline V gene data show CDR1 as SGHAT and CDR2 as FQNNGV. CDR3: CASSFSPGSGANVLTF. The CDR3 DNA sequence: TGTGCCAGCAGCTTTTCTCCCGGTAGTGGGGCCAACGTCCTGACTTTC.

The chain has TRBV5-1 and TRBJ2-7; D perhaps matches TRBD1 (6 bases). The CDR3 spans 14 residues. Germline values: CDR1 SGHRS, CDR2 YFSETQ. V lost 0 bases, J lost 5 bases, and 12 bases lay in between. The CDR3 nucleotides are TGCGCCAGCAGCTTGGCCGGCAGGGGTAACGAGCAGTACTTC. Protein sequence: CASSLAGRGNEQYF.

The rearrangement links TRBV5-1 to TRBJ2-6; TRBD1 matches at 7 bases. Losses at the gene ends were 2 bases for V and 0 bases for J; bases not matched to a gene: 8. The germline gives CDR1 SGHRS, CDR2 YFSETQ. The CDR3 extends over 18 amino acids. The CDR3 sequence is CASSFDRADNSGANVLTF. In nucleotides, the CDR3 is TGCGCCAGCAGCTTTGACAGGGCAGACAACTCTGGGGCCAACGTCCTGACTTTC.